This record covers a single TCR beta chain. One junction end disagrees with the germline gene, perhaps due to a read error. Assay used: immunoSEQ multiplex PCR; TCRdb lists only in-frame clones, some missing. The sample gives 150,000 to 200,000 clones, about nine tenths of which show up once; roughly 10% is in the top ten. The data originate from a study of blood T cell repertoires in COVID-19. Everyone who took part was about 18 to 90 years old, and they came from over 20 US areas. Donors of Cohort 3 who recovered were those that had two negative PCRs, clearance, or symptom resolution. The sample taken for sequencing was PBMCs or T cells enriched from blood (not recorded which). This clonotype originated in a woman aged 18-35 years who had recovered from COVID-19.

CDR3 coding DNA: TGTGCCAGCAGTCTATCGGGACAGCCAACGAACACTGAAGCTTTCTTT. Amino acids: CASSLSGQPTNTEAFF. This chain uses TRBV27 with TRBJ1-1, with 7 positions matching TRBD1. This CDR3 is built from 16 residues. From germline, CDR1 is MNHEY and CDR2 SMNVEV (reference sequence).